The sequence of this T cell receptor beta chain was determined in a study of PD-L1 blockade in urothelial cancer. Study summary: Each patient had 0 to 3 earlier chemotherapy regimens. Blood analysis took place 3 weeks (second dose) and 6 weeks after treatment start.

Trimming at V came to 6 bases and at J to 1 base, leaving 5 bases not matched to a gene. Germline V CDR1 and CDR2: ENHRY, SYGVKD. The CDR3 length is 14 residues. Libraries were prepared by immunoSEQ multiplex PCR; TCRdb keeps only in-frame clonotypes and omits some of them. The data show approximately 50,000 clones, approximately 84% seen once. Turning to this clone: Its antigen is not known.

Findings and caveats of the study: More expansion of tumor-associated blood clones, seen at 3 weeks, marked durable-benefit patients.

As for time point: pretreatment peripheral blood. The sample in question was PBMCs, obtained around atezolizumab (anti-PD-L1) treatment. The chain recombines TRBV10-3 with TRBJ2-7, with 8 nucleotides matching TRBD1. The clonotype comes from a man between 45 and 60 years old with urothelial cancer. The CDR3 bases are TGTGCCATCAGCCCCCGGACAGGGTCCTACGAGCAGTACTTC. Encoded protein: CAISPRTGSYEQYF.